These 32 T cell receptor beta chains originate from one sample sequenced in a study of T-cell reconstitution after alpha-beta-depleted transplantation in children. The TCRbeta library was prepared with unique molecular identifiers. TCRdb independently ran MiXCR on the PCR reads; one entry per CDR3 protein. The data contain 500,000 to 750,000 distinct CDR3 sequences, over 10% of them singletons. Sequenced material: PBMCs, mostly from graft donor cells, taken 360 days after TCRalphabeta/CD19-depleted stem cell transplant. The receptor set was obtained from a male patient younger than 18 who had a stem cell transplant for acute myeloid leukemia, so the T cells may come from the graft donor.

This clonotype has ten or more counts. The rearrangement joins TRBV7-2 to TRBJ2-7; D gene uncertain. Trimming removed 1 base from V and 6 bases from J, with 10 bases in between. From germline, CDR1 is SGHTA and CDR2 FQGNSA. The CDR3 spans 13 residues. CDR3 coding DNA: TGTGCCAGCAGCTTAGAGGGCTGGGGCGAGCAGTACTTC. Translation: CASSLEGWGEQYF.

This clonotype was found many times. The chain has TRBV7-2 and TRBJ2-2; 9 bases align to TRBD2. Trimming cost V 1 base and J 8 bases; bases outside gene matches: 8. Germline CDR1 is SGHTA and CDR2 is FQGNSA. This CDR3 comprises 16 residues. The CDR3 loop reads CASSLDSGSKTGELFF. CDR3 coding DNA: TGTGCCAGCAGCTTAGATAGCGGGAGTAAGACGGGGGAGCTGTTTTTT.

At least ten counts were recorded for this clonotype. The V gene is TRBV7-8, the J gene TRBJ2-3; the match to TRBD1 covers 9 bases. The CDR3 spans 16 residues. V was clipped by 4 bases and J by 1 base; unmatched bases: 6. Germline CDR1 SGHVS, CDR2 FQNEAQ. This chain's CDR3 is CASSSTGGDGTDTQYF. The CDR3, as DNA: TGTGCCAGCAGCTCGACAGGGGGTGATGGCACAGATACGCAGTATTTT.

This clonotype was seen at least ten times. The rearrangement joins TRBV7-2 to TRBJ2-5, with 9 positions matching TRBD2. V dropped 1 base and J dropped 5; count of bases not matched to a gene: 11. The CDR3 extends over 17 amino acids. CDR1 is SGHTA, CDR2 FQGNSA, per germline. CDR3 in amino acids: CASSLGLTSGAGETQYF. The CDR3 DNA sequence: TGTGCCAGCAGCTTAGGTTTGACTAGCGGTGCCGGGGAGACCCAGTACTTC.

The chain employs TRBV28 and TRBJ2-7; D may be TRBD2 (6 bases). Deletions cut 3 bases from V and 4 bases from J, with 19 bases between. Germline V gives CDR1 MDHEN, CDR2 SYDVKM. The CDR3 totals 16 residues. This CDR3 reads CASSFFIRERWYEQYF. The CDR3 coding sequence is TGTGCCAGCAGTTTTTTCATCCGGGAGAGATGGTACGAGCAGTACTTC.

The chain recombines TRBV14 with TRBJ2-2; D is undetermined. V was trimmed by 1 base and J by 2 bases, leaving 5 bases between them. CDR3 size: 14 residues. Germline CDR1 SGHDN, CDR2 FVKESK. CDR3 DNA: TGTGCCAGCAGCCAAGTAGTCAACACCGGGGAGCTGTTTTTT. Residues: CASSQVVNTGELFF.

The V gene is TRBV27, the J gene TRBJ2-3; 13 nucleotides align to TRBD2. The CDR3 covers 17 residues. V was pared by 2 bases and J by 5 bases, with 7 bases of the junction left unmatched. Per the germline V gene, CDR1 is MNHEY and CDR2 is SMNVEV (reference sequence). CDR3 DNA: TGTGCCAGCAGTTTACCCCCGGGACTAGCGGGAATAGATACGCAGTATTTT. It specifies CASSLPPGLAGIDTQYF.

CDR3 residues: CATSDRHLGGTGELFF. For the CDR3, the DNA is TGTGCCACCAGTGACCGACACCTCGGAGGCACCGGGGAGCTGTTTTTT. The genes are TRBV24-1 and TRBJ2-2; a possible D gene is TRBD2 (5 bases). This CDR3 comprises 16 residues. Germline CDR1 and CDR2: KGHDR and SFDVKD. V lost 4 bases, J lost 4 bases, and 15 bases lay in between.

The V and J genes are TRBV18 and TRBJ1-1, with D uncertain. Per the germline V gene, CDR1 is KGHSH and CDR2 is LQKENI. The CDR3 extends over 13 amino acids. Trimming cost V 6 bases and J 5 bases, with 13 bases left between them. CDR3 sequence reads: CASSRDTITEAFF. The CDR3 DNA reads as TGTGCCAGCTCTCGAGACACGATAACTGAAGCTTTCTTT.

This clonotype was found a few times. The chain uses TRBV14 and TRBJ2-7; D possibly uses TRBD1 or TRBD2 (5 bases each). Germline V gene lookup returns CDR1 SGHDN and CDR2 FVKESK. V shed 0 bases and J shed 6 bases, with 15 bases lying between them. This CDR3 has 15 residues. CDR3 nucleotide sequence: TGTGCCAGCAGCCAAGATCGAGGGGCTATCCGCGAGCAGTACTTC. Translating gives CASSQDRGAIREQYF. Full variable domain (missing parts from reference TRBV14 and TRBJ2-7): EAGVTQFPSHSVIEKGQTVTLRCDPISGHDNLYWYRRVMGKEIKFLLHFVKESKQDESGMPNNRFLAERTGGTYSTLKVQPAELEDSGVYFCASSQDRGAIREQYFGPGTRLTVT.

This clonotype was seen ten or more times. This chain connects TRBV9 to TRBJ2-7; no reliable D call. The CDR3 runs 13 residues. The V end lost 0 bases, the J end lost 1 base, and 5 bases lay between the germline ends. CDR1 is SGDLS, CDR2 YYNGEE, per germline. DNA for the CDR3: TGTGCCAGCAGCGTAGGACTTTCCTACGAGCAGTACTTC. Amino acid sequence: CASSVGLSYEQYF.

The chain carries TRBV28 and TRBJ1-5; 10 nucleotides match TRBD1. J gave up 7 bases and V 4 bases, and 4 bases lay outside the gene matches. This CDR3 comprises 14 residues. Germline-derived CDR1 and CDR2 are MDHEN and SYDVKM. For the CDR3, the DNA is TGTGCCAGCAGTTGGGGACAGGGGCGACAGCCCCAGCATTTT. It translates to CASSWGQGRQPQHF.

This chain links TRBV7-8 with TRBJ2-7; TRBD2 aligns across 12 bases. This CDR3 spans 17 amino acids. The germline gives CDR1 SGHVS, CDR2 FQNEAQ. V shed 4 bases and J 6 bases; nucleotides not matched to a gene: 13. The chain's CDR3 is CASSSARTSGKGGEQYF. Here the CDR3 DNA reads TGTGCCAGCAGCTCTGCACGGACTAGCGGGAAGGGGGGCGAGCAGTACTTC.

This clonotype was seen at least ten times. The CDR3 reads CSAGTTTQYF. CDR3 sequence (DNA): TGCAGTGCTGGGACTACGACGCAGTATTTT. The rearrangement uses TRBV20-1 and TRBJ2-3, with TRBD2 matching 7 bases. This CDR3 contains 10 residues. The J segment lost 9 bases and the V segment lost 5 bases, leaving 2 bases of the junction unmatched. Germline V lookup: CDR1 DFQATT, CDR2 SNEGSKA (reference sequence).

The chain recombines TRBV19 with TRBJ2-2, with 9 bases lining up with TRBD2. Trimming took 2 bases from V and 5 from J; bases not matched to a gene: 9. CDR3 size: 17 residues. Germline V gene lookup returns CDR1 LNHDA and CDR2 SQIVND (reference sequence). CDR3 sequence: CASSIWLDTSGTGELFF. CDR3 in DNA: TGTGCCAGTAGTATATGGCTGGACACTAGCGGGACCGGGGAGCTGTTTTTT.

This clonotype has more than one count but fewer than ten. V and J are TRBV4-3 and TRBJ2-7; perhaps TRBD1 as D (6 bases). The CDR3 is made up of 16 amino acids. The germline V gene encodes CDR1 LGHNA and CDR2 YSLEER. V dropped 1 base and J dropped 2 bases, with 15 bases sitting between them. Here the CDR3 DNA reads TGCGCCAGCAGCCAAGCCTCGGCAGGGGACGCCTACGAGCAGTACTTC. This encodes CASSQASAGDAYEQYF.

This clonotype was observed many times. The rearrangement links TRBV6-2 or TRBV6-3 to TRBJ2-7; D might be TRBD2 (5 bases). Trimming shortened V by 4 bases and J by 2 bases, and 12 bases separated the two germline ends. Germline CDR1 and CDR2: MNHEY and SVGEGT. The CDR3 has 14 amino acids. CDR3: CASSSWAGTYEQYF. The CDR3 DNA follows: TGTGCCAGCAGTTCCTGGGCCGGGACCTACGAGCAGTACTTC.

This rearrangement joins TRBV7-2 to TRBJ2-2; D possibly corresponds to TRBD2 (6 bases). CDR1 and CDR2 (germline): SGHTA, FQGNSA. V was trimmed by 2 bases and J by 5 bases, leaving 15 bases between them. The CDR3 has 16 amino acids. The CDR3 spells CASSLTGSTQTGELFF. Written as DNA, the CDR3 is TGTGCCAGCAGCTTAACCGGGAGTACTCAAACCGGGGAGCTGTTTTTT.

The chain links TRBV7-9 to TRBJ2-7, with D perhaps TRBD1 or TRBD2 (5 bases each). Germline CDR1 is SEHNR and CDR2 is FQNEAQ (reference sequence). The CDR3 is 14 amino acids. Trimming removed 6 bases from V and 3 bases from J, with 15 bases in between. CDR3 coding DNA: TGTGCCAGCAGGGTGGGGGAGCCCGACTACGAGCAGTACTTC. Translated: CASRVGEPDYEQYF.

This chain joins TRBV28 and TRBJ2-7; TRBD2 is a possible D gene (6 bases). This CDR3 region has 11 residues. Trimming pared 4 bases from V and 9 bases from J, leaving 10 bases between. From germline, CDR1 is MDHEN and CDR2 SYDVKM. In DNA, the CDR3 is TGTGCCAGCAGTTCAAGAGCGGGGCAGTACTTC. As protein: CASSSRAGQYF.

This clonotype was seen a few times. J is TRBJ1-4 and V is TRBV4-2; TRBD1 agrees at 8 bases. Germline V gene data show CDR1 as LGHNA and CDR2 as YNFKEQ. Trimming took 3 bases from V and 3 from J; bases not matched to a gene: 18. The CDR3 is made up of 20 amino acids. Written as DNA, the CDR3 is TGTGCCAGCAGCCACCATCCCCCCAGGGGGCAATTTCTCGCTAATGAAAAACTGTTTTTT. This sequence encodes CASSHHPPRGQFLANEKLFF.

The sample holds many counts of this clonotype. The chain links TRBV27 to TRBJ1-5; TRBD1 might be the D (6 bases). Germline V CDR1 and CDR2: MNHEY, SMNVEV (reference sequence). The CDR3 runs 18 residues. V dropped 2 bases and J dropped 0 bases, with 17 bases sitting between them. The CDR3 region is CASSLRGYRDYSNQPQHF. The CDR3 bases are TGTGCCAGCAGTTTAAGGGGGTACAGAGATTATAGCAATCAGCCCCAGCATTTT.

Many counts were recorded for this clonotype. This chain connects TRBV9 to TRBJ2-3; 7 nucleotides align to TRBD1. Germline-derived CDR1 and CDR2 are SGDLS and YYNGEE. V lost 2 bases to trimming and J lost 3 bases; unmatched junction nucleotides: 0. This CDR3 is 13 amino acids long. CDR3 DNA sequence: TGTGCCAGCAGCGTGGACAGGACAGATACGCAGTATTTT. Its translation is CASSVDRTDTQYF.

About this clonotype itself: Its ends do not fully match the called genes, so a read error is possible. The J gene is TRBJ2-7, the V gene TRBV2; D possibly uses TRBD1 or TRBD2 (5 bases each). This CDR3 is built from 14 residues. Per germline, CDR1 SNHLY and CDR2 FYNNEI. DNA for the CDR3: TGTGCCAGCAGTGTGGGGGAATGGGAGTACGGGCAGTACTTC. It yields the protein CASSVGEWEYGQYF.

Many counts were recorded for this clonotype. V and J are TRBV18 and TRBJ2-5; TRBD2 is a possible D gene (6 bases). Germline V gene data show CDR1 as KGHSH and CDR2 as LQKENI. The CDR3 has 15 amino acids. V lost 3 bases to trimming and J lost 6 bases, with 17 bases between them. The CDR3 reads CASSPFSGDGKTQYF. CDR3 coding DNA: TGTGCCAGCTCACCTTTTAGCGGTGACGGGAAGACCCAGTACTTC.

The rearrangement joins TRBV19 to TRBJ2-7; 13 nucleotides align to TRBD2. This CDR3 has 18 residues. Looked up from germline, CDR1 is LNHDA and CDR2 is SQIVND (reference sequence). J was trimmed by 2 bases and V by 3 bases; bases with no gene match: 10. The CDR3 loop is CASSMPLPGTSGAYEQYF. Written as DNA, the CDR3 is TGTGCCAGTAGTATGCCCCTCCCCGGGACTAGCGGGGCCTACGAGCAGTACTTC. Together with reference TRBV19 and TRBJ2-7, the CDR3 gives the full variable domain: DGGITQSPKYLFRKEGQNVTLSCEQNLNHDAMYWYRQDPGQGLRLIYYSQIVNDFQKGDIAEGYSVSREKKESFPLTVTSAQKNPTAFYLCASSMPLPGTSGAYEQYFGPGTRLTVT.

In this sample, this clonotype turned up many times. This chain connects TRBV29-1 to TRBJ2-5, with TRBD1 identical over 7 bases. CDR1 is SQVTM, CDR2 ANQGSEA, per germline. The CDR3 spans 15 residues. Unmatched junction bases numbered 6, after V lost 1 base and J lost 1 base. Here the CDR3 DNA reads TGCAGCGTTGAAGGCACAGGGGACGGCCAAGAGACCCAGTACTTC. Translation: CSVEGTGDGQETQYF.

V and J are TRBV7-9 and TRBJ1-1; 11 bases line up with TRBD1. The V gene end was trimmed by 5 bases and the J gene end by 4 bases; junction bases not matched to a gene: 9. Germline CDR1 is SEHNR and CDR2 is FQNEAQ (reference sequence). The CDR3 covers 16 residues. This CDR3 reads CASSNAIGTGGTEAFF. CDR3 DNA sequence: TGTGCCAGCAGCAACGCCATTGGGACAGGGGGCACTGAAGCTTTCTTT. Full variable domain (rest looked up from reference TRBV7-9 and TRBJ1-1): DTGVSQNPRHKITKRGQNVTFRCDPISEHNRLYWYRQTLGQGPEFLTYFQNEAQLEKSRLLSDRFSAERPKGSFSTLEIQRTEQGDSAMYLCASSNAIGTGGTEAFFGQGTRLTVV.

This clonotype was recorded a few times. V usage is TRBV20-1 and J usage is TRBJ2-6, with 12 bases matching TRBD2. Germline assignment: CDR1 DFQATT and CDR2 SNEGSKA (reference sequence). V lost 2 bases and J lost 2; bases outside the gene matches: 7. The CDR3 has 18 amino acids. The CDR3 DNA is TGCAGTGCTAGACTGACTAGCGGGAGTTTGGCTGGGGCCAACGTCCTGACTTTC. Its translation is CSARLTSGSLAGANVLTF.

This clonotype was observed a handful of times. Here the CDR3 reads CASSRPGLGDKNIQYF. The CDR3 DNA follows: TGTGCCAGCAGCCGACCCGGGCTAGGCGACAAAAACATTCAGTACTTC. The chain carries TRBV6-2 or TRBV6-3 and TRBJ2-4; no definite D call. There are 16 residues in the CDR3. Germline assignment: CDR1 MNHEY and CDR2 SVGEGT. Trimming left V 6 bases short and J 3 bases short, with 18 bases between.

In its sample, this clonotype was seen a few times. The J gene is TRBJ1-2, the V gene TRBV27; D gene unclear. Looked up from germline, CDR1 is MNHEY and CDR2 is SMNVEV (reference sequence). Deletions cut 1 base from V and 0 bases from J, with 15 bases between. The CDR3 extends over 17 amino acids. The CDR3 sequence is CASSLYPGGLANYGYTF. CDR3 coding DNA: TGTGCCAGCAGTTTATACCCAGGAGGATTAGCTAACTATGGCTACACCTTC.

The chain links TRBV5-6 to TRBJ1-1, with D unclear. V lost 4 bases and J lost 0, with 16 bases in between. Germline CDR1 is SGHDT and CDR2 is YYEEEE. This CDR3 comprises 16 residues. CDR3 sequence: CASSPWERSMNTEAFF. The CDR3 nucleotides read TGTGCCAGCAGCCCGTGGGAGAGAAGCATGAACACTGAAGCTTTCTTT.